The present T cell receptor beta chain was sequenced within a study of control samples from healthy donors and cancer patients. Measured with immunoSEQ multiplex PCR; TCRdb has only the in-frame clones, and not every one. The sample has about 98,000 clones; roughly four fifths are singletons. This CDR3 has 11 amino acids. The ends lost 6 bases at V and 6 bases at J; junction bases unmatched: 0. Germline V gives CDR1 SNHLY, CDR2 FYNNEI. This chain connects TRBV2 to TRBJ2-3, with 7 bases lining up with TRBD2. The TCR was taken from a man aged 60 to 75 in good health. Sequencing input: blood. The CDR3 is CASRGGDTQYF. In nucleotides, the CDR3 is TGTGCCAGCAGGGGGGGGGATACGCAGTATTTT. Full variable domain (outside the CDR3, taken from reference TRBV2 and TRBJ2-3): EPEVTQTPSHQVTQMGQEVILRCVPISNHLYFYWYRQILGQKVEFLVSFYNNEISEKSEIFDDQFSVERPDGSNFTLKIRSTKLEDSAMYFCASRGGDTQYFGPGTRLTVL.